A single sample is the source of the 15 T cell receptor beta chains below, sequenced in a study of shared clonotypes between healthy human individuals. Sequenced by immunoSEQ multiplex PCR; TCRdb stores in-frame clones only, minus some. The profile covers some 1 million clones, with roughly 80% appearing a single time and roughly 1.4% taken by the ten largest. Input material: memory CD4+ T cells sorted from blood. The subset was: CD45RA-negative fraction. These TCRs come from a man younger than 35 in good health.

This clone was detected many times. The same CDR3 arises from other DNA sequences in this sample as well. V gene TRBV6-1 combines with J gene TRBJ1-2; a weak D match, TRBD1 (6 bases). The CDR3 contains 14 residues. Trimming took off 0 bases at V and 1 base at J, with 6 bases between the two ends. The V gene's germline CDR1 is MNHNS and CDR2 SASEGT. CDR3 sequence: CASSEAGGNYGYTF. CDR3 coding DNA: TGTGCCAGCAGTGAAGCAGGGGGTAACTATGGCTACACCTTC.

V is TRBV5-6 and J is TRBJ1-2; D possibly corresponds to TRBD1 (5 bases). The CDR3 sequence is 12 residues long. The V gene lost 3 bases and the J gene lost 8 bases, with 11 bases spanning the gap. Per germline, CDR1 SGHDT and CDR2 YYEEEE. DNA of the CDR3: TGTGCCAGCAGCTCGCTGGACATGGGCTACACCTTC. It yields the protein CASSSLDMGYTF.

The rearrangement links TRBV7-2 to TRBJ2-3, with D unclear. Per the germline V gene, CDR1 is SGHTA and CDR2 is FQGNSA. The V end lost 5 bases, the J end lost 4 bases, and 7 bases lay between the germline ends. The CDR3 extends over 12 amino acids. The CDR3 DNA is TGTGCCAGCAGCCGTAACGCAGATACGCAGTATTTT. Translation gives CASSRNADTQYF. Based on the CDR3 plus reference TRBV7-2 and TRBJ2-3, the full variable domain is GAGVSQSPSNKVTEKGKDVELRCDPISGHTALYWYRQSLGQGLEFLIYFQGNSAPDKSGLPSDRFSAERTGGSVSTLTIQRTQQEDSAVYLCASSRNADTQYFGPGTRLTVL.

CDR3 sequence (DNA): TGCGCCAGCAGCACAGGCCGGGACAGCGGAACCCAGTACTTC. As protein: CASSTGRDSGTQYF. The gene calls are TRBV5-1 and TRBJ2-5; 7 bases map to TRBD1. The V and J ends lost 4 bases and 8 bases, in that order; junction bases with no gene match: 11. From germline, CDR1 is SGHRS and CDR2 YFSETQ. There are 14 residues in the CDR3.

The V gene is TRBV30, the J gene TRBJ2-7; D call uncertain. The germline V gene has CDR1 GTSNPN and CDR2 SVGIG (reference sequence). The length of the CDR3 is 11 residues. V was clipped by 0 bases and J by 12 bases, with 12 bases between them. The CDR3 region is CAWSVSGLPYF. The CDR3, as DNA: TGTGCCTGGAGTGTAAGTGGTTTACCGTACTTC.

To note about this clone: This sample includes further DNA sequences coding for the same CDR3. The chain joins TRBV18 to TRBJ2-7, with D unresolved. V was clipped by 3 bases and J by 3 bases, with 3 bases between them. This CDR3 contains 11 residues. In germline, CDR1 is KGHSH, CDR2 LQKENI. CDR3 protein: CASSPNYEQYF. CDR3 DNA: TGTGCCAGCTCACCGAACTACGAGCAGTACTTC. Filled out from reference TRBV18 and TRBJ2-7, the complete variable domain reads NAGVMQNPRHLVRRRGQEARLRCSPMKGHSHVYWYRQLPEEGLKFMVYLQKENIIDESGMPKERFSAEFPKEGPSILRIQQVVRGDSAAYFCASSPNYEQYFGPGTRLTVT.

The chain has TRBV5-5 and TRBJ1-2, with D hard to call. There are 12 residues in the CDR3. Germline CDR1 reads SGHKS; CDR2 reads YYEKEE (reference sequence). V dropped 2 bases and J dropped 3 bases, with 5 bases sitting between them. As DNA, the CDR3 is TGTGCCAGCAGCTTCCAGGACTATGGCTACACCTTC. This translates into CASSFQDYGYTF.

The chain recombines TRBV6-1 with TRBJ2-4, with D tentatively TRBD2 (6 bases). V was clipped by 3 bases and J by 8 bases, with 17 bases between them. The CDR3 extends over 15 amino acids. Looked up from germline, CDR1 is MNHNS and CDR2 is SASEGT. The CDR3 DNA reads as TGTGCCAGCAGTGAGAGTGGGGGGATGAGAGACATTCAGTACTTC. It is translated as CASSESGGMRDIQYF.

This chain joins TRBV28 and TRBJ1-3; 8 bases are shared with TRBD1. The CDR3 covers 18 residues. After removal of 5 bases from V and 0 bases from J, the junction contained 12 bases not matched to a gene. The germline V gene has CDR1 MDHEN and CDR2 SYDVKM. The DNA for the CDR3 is TGTGCCAGCAGTGACCCCTCCGGGACAGGTTTCTCTGGAAACACCATATATTTT. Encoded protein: CASSDPSGTGFSGNTIYF.

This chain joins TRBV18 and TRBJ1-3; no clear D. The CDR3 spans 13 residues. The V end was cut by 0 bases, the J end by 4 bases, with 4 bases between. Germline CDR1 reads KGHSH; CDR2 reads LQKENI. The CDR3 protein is CASSPPDGNTIYF. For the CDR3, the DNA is TGTGCCAGCTCACCACCGGACGGAAACACCATATATTTT.

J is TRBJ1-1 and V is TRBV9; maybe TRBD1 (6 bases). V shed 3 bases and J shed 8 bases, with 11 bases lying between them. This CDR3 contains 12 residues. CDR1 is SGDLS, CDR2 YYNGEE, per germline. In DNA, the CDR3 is TGTGCCAGCAGCGCGACGGGGACAGAAGCTTTCTTT. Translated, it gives CASSATGTEAFF.

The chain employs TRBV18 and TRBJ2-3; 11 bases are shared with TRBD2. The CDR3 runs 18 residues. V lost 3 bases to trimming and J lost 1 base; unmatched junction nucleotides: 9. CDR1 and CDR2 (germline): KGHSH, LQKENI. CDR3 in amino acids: CASSPTSGRGGGTDTQYF. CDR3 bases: TGTGCCAGCTCACCTACTAGCGGGAGAGGGGGCGGCACAGATACGCAGTATTTT.

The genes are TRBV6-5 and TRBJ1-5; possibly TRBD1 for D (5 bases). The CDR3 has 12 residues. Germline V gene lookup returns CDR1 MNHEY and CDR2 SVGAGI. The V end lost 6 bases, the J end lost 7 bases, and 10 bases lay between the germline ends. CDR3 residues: CASSSGTQPQHF. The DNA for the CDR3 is TGTGCCAGCAGCTCAGGGACCCAGCCCCAGCATTTT.

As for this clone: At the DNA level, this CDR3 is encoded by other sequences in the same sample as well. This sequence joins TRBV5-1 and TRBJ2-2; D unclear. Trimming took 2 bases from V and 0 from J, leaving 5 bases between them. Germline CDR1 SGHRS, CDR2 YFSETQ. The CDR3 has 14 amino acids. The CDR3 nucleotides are TGCGCCAGCAGCTTAAGCACGAACACCGGGGAGCTGTTTTTT. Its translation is CASSLSTNTGELFF.

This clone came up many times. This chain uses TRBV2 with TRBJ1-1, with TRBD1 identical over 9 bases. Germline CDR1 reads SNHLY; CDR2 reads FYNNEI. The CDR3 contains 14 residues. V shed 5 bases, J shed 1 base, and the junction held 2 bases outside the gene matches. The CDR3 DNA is TGTGCCAGCAGTCGGGGACAGGGGAACACTGAAGCTTTCTTT. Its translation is CASSRGQGNTEAFF.